Below are 26 T cell receptor beta chains sequenced from a single sample in a study of circulating and synovial CD4+ cells in juvenile arthritis. Assay: immunoSEQ multiplex PCR; the TCRdb copy retains only in-frame clones and omits some. In the table there are some 16,000 clones, roughly 89% of which are singletons. Sequencing was carried out using CD4+ T cells from blood. These receptors were obtained from a human donor with juvenile idiopathic arthritis.

CDR3 DNA: TGTGCCAGCAGTGAGAGTAGTTCCAATGAGCAGTTCTTC. Its translation is CASSESSSNEQFF. This chain connects TRBV2 to TRBJ2-1; D not resolved. The V end lost 3 bases, the J end lost 6 bases, and 9 bases lay between the germline ends. Germline values: CDR1 SNHLY, CDR2 FYNNEI. The CDR3 has 13 residues. Full variable domain (remainder filled in from reference TRBV2 and TRBJ2-1): EPEVTQTPSHQVTQMGQEVILRCVPISNHLYFYWYRQILGQKVEFLVSFYNNEISEKSEIFDDQFSVERPDGSNFTLKIRSTKLEDSAMYFCASSESSSNEQFFGPGTRLTVL.

V and J are TRBV7-2 and TRBJ2-3; D might be TRBD2 (6 bases). Per the germline V gene, CDR1 is SGHTA and CDR2 is FQGNSA. The germline V and J ends were trimmed by 1 base and 0 bases, with 8 bases remaining between them. The CDR3 sequence is 15 residues long. The CDR3 region is CASSLGGESTDTQYF. The DNA for the CDR3 is TGTGCCAGCAGCTTAGGGGGGGAAAGCACAGATACGCAGTATTTT.

Notes on this clone: The junction does not match germline at one end; this may be a read error. The chain uses TRBV7-7 and TRBJ1-3; D gene ambiguous. There are 13 residues in the CDR3. Germline CDR1 reads SSHAT; CDR2 reads FNYEAQ (reference sequence). The chain's CDR3 is CASSLIQGDTIYF. The DNA of the CDR3 is TGTGCTAGCAGCTTAATTCAAGGAGACACCATATATTTT.

This sequence joins TRBV28 and TRBJ1-5, with 7 bases that match TRBD1. V trimming: 2 bases; J trimming: 6 bases; junction bases outside the gene matches: 7. Germline values: CDR1 MDHEN, CDR2 SYDVKM. This CDR3 is 15 amino acids long. In nucleotides, the CDR3 is TGTGCCAGCAGTTTAGAAGGAAAGGGGGCTCAGCCCCAGCATTTT. Protein sequence: CASSLEGKGAQPQHF.

This clone was recorded only once. V gene TRBV7-2 combines with J gene TRBJ2-7; no reliable D call. The CDR3 spans 13 residues. Per germline, CDR1 SGHTA and CDR2 FQGNSA. The V gene lost 4 bases and the J gene lost 2 bases, with 9 bases spanning the gap. The CDR3 loop is CASSSYVAYEQYF. As DNA, the CDR3 is TGTGCCAGCAGCTCCTATGTGGCCTACGAGCAGTACTTC.

J is TRBJ2-2 and V is TRBV10-3, with no clear D. The V gene's germline CDR1 is ENHRY and CDR2 SYGVKD. V dropped 2 bases and J dropped 6 bases, with 7 bases sitting between them. This CDR3 spans 13 amino acids. CDR3 residues: CAISEILSGELFF. The CDR3 region has the DNA TGTGCCATCAGTGAGATCCTCTCCGGGGAGCTGTTTTTT.

This chain links TRBV5-1 with TRBJ2-1; TRBD2 aligns across 9 bases. The CDR3 consists of 19 residues. The germline gives CDR1 SGHRS, CDR2 YFSETQ. J lost 0 bases, V lost 6 bases, and 16 bases had no gene match. CDR3 residues: CASKYILAGWRASYNEQFF. The CDR3, as DNA: TGCGCCAGCAAGTACATACTAGCGGGTTGGAGGGCCTCCTACAATGAGCAGTTCTTC.

This clone is a singleton in its sample. The junction shows a germline mismatch at one end, possibly a read error. The chain links TRBV14 to TRBJ2-3; maybe TRBD1 (6 bases). This CDR3 contains 15 residues. Germline V gene lookup returns CDR1 SGHDN and CDR2 FVKESK. The CDR3: CASSRQVGRTDAQYF. The DNA for the CDR3 is TGTGCCAGCAGCCGGCAGGTTGGCCGGACAGATGCGCAGTATTTT.

This clone was picked up one time. The chain is built from TRBV7-2 and TRBJ1-2; 7 bases are shared with TRBD1. V shed 1 base and J 3 bases; nucleotides not matched to a gene: 5. Germline values: CDR1 SGHTA, CDR2 FQGNSA. This CDR3 spans 15 amino acids. The chain's CDR3 is CASSLDRGGHYGYTF. The CDR3 coding sequence is TGTGCCAGCAGCTTAGACAGGGGCGGACACTATGGCTACACCTTC.

J is TRBJ1-4 and V is TRBV27; D might be TRBD1 (6 bases). CDR3 length: 14 amino acids. V was cut by 5 bases and J by 10 bases, with 17 bases left in between. Germline V CDR1 and CDR2: MNHEY, SMNVEV (reference sequence). The DNA of the CDR3 is TGTGCCAGCAGTACCCAACCAGGGGTGGGAAAACTGTTTTTT. As protein: CASSTQPGVGKLFF.

J is TRBJ2-1 and V is TRBV18; 7 positions match TRBD1. In germline, CDR1 is KGHSH, CDR2 LQKENI. The length of the CDR3 is 16 residues. Trimming took 0 bases from V and 6 from J; bases not matched to a gene: 8. CDR3 nucleotides: TGTGCCAGCTCACCACCCTCCCCGGGACAGTTCAATGAGCAGTTCTTC. This translates into CASSPPSPGQFNEQFF.

The chain has TRBV4-3 and TRBJ2-1; 12 bases line up with TRBD2. Per the germline V gene, CDR1 is LGHNA and CDR2 is YSLEER. V lost 1 base and J lost 7; bases outside the gene matches: 2. The CDR3 sequence is 15 residues long. In DNA form, the CDR3 reads TGCGCCAGCAGCCAAGTAGGACTAGCGGGGAATGAGCAGTTCTTC. Protein: CASSQVGLAGNEQFF.

In DNA, the CDR3 is TGTGCCAGCAGTCAGCCGGGATTGCCCCAGCATTTT. This sequence encodes CASSQPGLPQHF. The V gene is TRBV6-5, the J gene TRBJ1-5, with D unclear. In germline, CDR1 is MNHEY, CDR2 SVGAGI. The CDR3 covers 12 residues. V shed 5 bases and J shed 9 bases, with 11 bases lying between them.

The chain combines TRBV6-4 with TRBJ2-7; 8 bases agree with TRBD2. This CDR3 has 15 amino acids. The germline V gene encodes CDR1 MRHNA and CDR2 SNTAGT. The trim removed 6 bases at V and 3 bases at J, leaving 10 bases unmatched. The CDR3, as DNA: TGTGCCAGCAGGAAATATAGCGGGGACTTCTACGAGCAGTACTTC. Protein product: CASRKYSGDFYEQYF.

As DNA, the CDR3 is TGTGCCAACGCAACCAGGACAGCTTACACCGGGGAGCTGTTTTTT. It specifies CANATRTAYTGELFF. The V call is TRBV25-1, the J call TRBJ2-2, with D tentatively TRBD1 (6 bases). Trimming removed 10 bases at V and 3 bases at J, with 18 bases between. Germline CDR1 and CDR2: MGHDK and SYGVNS. The CDR3 length is 15 residues.

The CDR3 coding sequence is TGTGCCAGTATTTCCCCGGGACAGGGTTATGGCTACACCTTC. As protein: CASISPGQGYGYTF. The chain joins TRBV19 to TRBJ1-2, with TRBD1 matching 9 bases. Germline assignment: CDR1 LNHDA and CDR2 SQIVND (reference sequence). Trimming cost V 7 bases and J 5 bases; bases outside gene matches: 8. The CDR3 covers 14 residues.

V gene TRBV5-1 combines with J gene TRBJ2-7; TRBD2 matches 8 bases. Germline V gene sequence: CDR1 SGHRS, CDR2 YFSETQ. V dropped 6 bases and J dropped 1; count of bases not matched to a gene: 12. The CDR3 is made up of 16 amino acids. The CDR3 DNA sequence: TGCGCCAGCAAAGGGGGAAGCGGGAGCTCGTCCTACGAGCAGTACTTC. This sequence encodes CASKGGSGSSSYEQYF.

The gene calls are TRBV7-3 and TRBJ2-3; possibly TRBD1 for D (6 bases). Trimming shortened V by 3 bases and J by 7 bases, and 8 bases separated the two germline ends. This CDR3 region has 12 residues. Germline lookup yields CDR1 SGHTA and CDR2 FQGTGA. The CDR3 sequence: CASSLDRNTQYF. CDR3 DNA: TGTGCCAGCAGCTTGGACAGAAATACGCAGTATTTT.

This rearrangement joins TRBV27 to TRBJ2-3; D perhaps matches TRBD2 (7 bases). Trimming took off 4 bases at V and 0 bases at J, with 11 bases between the two ends. The CDR3 runs 15 residues. CDR1 is MNHEY, CDR2 SMNVEV, per germline (reference sequence). The CDR3 is CASSSRGASTDTQYF. For the CDR3, the DNA is TGTGCCAGCAGTTCTCGGGGGGCTAGCACAGATACGCAGTATTTT.

This clone was found once. This sequence joins TRBV7-2 and TRBJ1-6; 9 bases match TRBD1. V shed 7 bases, J shed 7 bases, and the junction held 5 bases outside the gene matches. CDR1 is SGHTA, CDR2 FQGNSA, per germline. The CDR3 totals 14 residues. The CDR3 coding sequence is TGTGCCAGCACCCCTGACAGGGGGAATTCACCCCTCCACTTT. It is translated as CASTPDRGNSPLHF. Variable domain in full (rest from reference TRBV7-2 and TRBJ1-6): GAGVSQSPSNKVTEKGKDVELRCDPISGHTALYWYRQSLGQGLEFLIYFQGNSAPDKSGLPSDRFSAERTGGSVSTLTIQRTQQEDSAVYLCASTPDRGNSPLHFGNGTRLTVT.

This clone was seen only a few times. The V gene is TRBV25-1, the J gene TRBJ1-1; 7 bases fit TRBD1. The germline gives CDR1 MGHDK, CDR2 SYGVNS. This CDR3 is 15 amino acids long. After removal of 1 base from V and 0 bases from J, the junction contained 2 bases not matched to a gene. The CDR3 region is CASSESGQMNTEAFF. For the CDR3, the DNA is TGTGCCAGCAGTGAATCGGGACAGATGAACACTGAAGCTTTCTTT.

In regard to this clone: The sample has other DNA sequences that encode this CDR3 too. The chain uses TRBV4-3 and TRBJ2-6; D not resolved. The V end lost 0 bases, the J end lost 0 bases, and 9 bases lay between the germline ends. CDR3 length: 17 amino acids. Germline values: CDR1 LGHNA, CDR2 YSLEER. CDR3 in amino acids: CASSQETDFSGANVLTF. The CDR3 DNA is TGCGCCAGCAGCCAAGAGACTGATTTCTCTGGGGCCAACGTCCTGACTTTC.

V and J are TRBV30 and TRBJ1-4, with TRBD1 matching over 8 bases. This CDR3 comprises 15 residues. CDR1 is GTSNPN, CDR2 SVGIG, per germline (reference sequence). The junction had 7 bases not matched to a gene; V was cut back by 0 bases and J by 7 bases. CDR3 loop: CAWSVPGRGREKLFF. CDR3 coding DNA: TGTGCCTGGAGTGTACCTGGCAGGGGGCGTGAAAAACTGTTTTTT.

The V call is TRBV6-5, the J call TRBJ1-5, with 8 nucleotides matching TRBD1. CDR1 and CDR2 (germline): MNHEY, SVGAGI. Losses at the gene ends were 6 bases for V and 5 bases for J; bases not matched to a gene: 9. The CDR3 covers 15 residues. The DNA of the CDR3 is TGTGCCAGCAGGTTAAACCGGGACAGGTATCAGCCCCAGCATTTT. Translating it yields CASRLNRDRYQPQHF.

The J gene is TRBJ1-2, the V gene TRBV28, with 8 bases matching TRBD1. This CDR3 is built from 14 residues. V lost 3 bases to trimming and J lost 3 bases; unmatched junction nucleotides: 3. CDR1 is MDHEN, CDR2 SYDVKM, per germline. In DNA, the CDR3 is TGTGCCAGCAGTTTTATGGACAGGGACTATGGCTACACCTTC. Translated: CASSFMDRDYGYTF.

Comments on this clone: A read error may account for a junction end that differs from germline. The gene calls are TRBV5-6 and TRBJ1-6; no clear D. CDR1 SGHDT and CDR2 YYEEEE come from the germline V gene. The CDR3 consists of 16 residues. The DNA for the CDR3 is TGTGCCAGCAGCTTGTCTCTCGGTGGTACGAATTCCCCCCTCCACTTT. It specifies CASSLSLGGTNSPLHF.